This note documents a single T cell receptor (beta chain) sequence. The data originate from a study of blood T cell repertoires in COVID-19. Here immunoSEQ multiplex PCR was the method, and the copy in TCRdb shows in-frame clones only, minus some. The profile shows 140,000 to 150,000 clones, about nine tenths of them singletons. This CDR3 spans 14 amino acids. Trimming left V 7 bases short and J 5 bases short, with 17 bases between. CDR1 is MNHEY, CDR2 SVGAGI, per germline. Sequenced input: PBMCs or T cells enriched from blood (not recorded which). The receptor was derived from a man aged 55 to 69 who had recovered from COVID-19. The chain recombines TRBV6-5 with TRBJ1-2, with D possibly TRBD1 on 6 matching bases. DNA of the CDR3: TGTGCCAGCATCCCCTTGGGAGGGGGGTATGGCTACACCTTC. Its translation is CASIPLGGGYGYTF.